One and the same sample provided the 7 T cell receptor beta chains below, sequenced in a study of OX40 agonist ivuxolimab in advanced cancers. The protocol was immunoSEQ multiplex PCR, while the TCRdb copy is restricted to in-frame clones and leaves out a portion. The data show approximately 91,000 clones, with around 90% seen just once and 0.5% to 0.55% held by the top ten. Specimen: CD4+ or CD8+ T cells sorted from blood, collected in a trial of the OX40 agonist ivuxolimab. These TCRs come from an adult with an advanced solid tumor such as melanoma, head and neck, liver or kidney cancer.

The chain has TRBV7-2 and TRBJ1-2, with D unresolved. Germline V gene lookup returns CDR1 SGHTA and CDR2 FQGNSA. This CDR3 has 13 residues. V shed 1 base and J shed 2 bases, with 5 bases lying between them. This CDR3 is CASSLGRNYGYTF. CDR3 sequence (DNA): TGTGCCAGCAGCTTAGGACGGAACTATGGCTACACCTTC.

Note on this clone: Other DNA sequences from this sample encode an identical CDR3 as well. The V and J genes are TRBV6-5 and TRBJ1-5, with D tentatively TRBD1 (6 bases). V gave up 6 bases and J gave up 5 bases, with 14 bases separating them. CDR1 is MNHEY, CDR2 SVGAGI, per germline. This CDR3 has 14 residues. The CDR3, as DNA: TGTGCCAGCAGCCAACTACAGGGTCATCAGCCCCAGCATTTT. Translating gives CASSQLQGHQPQHF.

The chain joins TRBV19 to TRBJ2-1; D ambiguous. The CDR3 spans 17 residues. The V and J ends lost 5 bases and 4 bases respectively, with 21 bases between them. From germline, CDR1 is LNHDA and CDR2 SQIVND (reference sequence). CDR3 amino acids: CASSFPTLSRGYNEQFF. For the CDR3, the DNA is TGTGCCAGTAGTTTCCCAACCCTAAGCCGCGGATACAATGAGCAGTTCTTC.

This clone was counted between two and nine times. The conserved closing phenylalanine or tryptophan is absent in this CDR3, likely reflecting a read error. The rearrangement links TRBV19 to TRBJ1-6; D not certain. Germline values: CDR1 LNHDA, CDR2 SQIVND (reference sequence). This CDR3 region has 15 residues. Trimming pared 1 base from V and 8 bases from J, leaving 12 bases between. The CDR3 DNA sequence: TGTGCCAGTAGTATAGGGGGAAGAGTGGATTCACCCCTCCACCTT. Protein product: CASSIGGRVDSPLHL.

CDR3 region: CASTRELAGGNNEQFF. The CDR3 nucleotides are TGTGCCAGCACCCGAGAACTGGCGGGGGGAAACAATGAGCAGTTCTTC. The chain uses TRBV9 and TRBJ2-1; 8 bases align to TRBD2. The germline CDR1 and CDR2 sequences are SGDLS and YYNGEE. V gave up 6 bases and J gave up 5 bases; unmatched junction bases: 13. This CDR3 has 16 amino acids.

The CDR3 sequence is CASSQVFGGYNEQFF. The CDR3 nucleotides read TGCGCCAGCAGCCAAGTTTTCGGGGGCTACAATGAGCAGTTCTTC. The chain carries TRBV4-3 and TRBJ2-1; D perhaps matches TRBD2 (6 bases). V lost 1 base to trimming and J lost 3 bases, with 10 bases between them. CDR1 and CDR2 (germline): LGHNA, YSLEER. The CDR3 sequence is 15 residues long.

The chain links TRBV4-1 to TRBJ1-4; no clear D gene. This CDR3 has 12 amino acids. The V gene's germline CDR1 is MGHRA and CDR2 YSYEKL. Trimming left V 5 bases short and J 8 bases short, with 9 bases between. The chain's CDR3 is CASSYSGEKLFF. DNA of the CDR3: TGCGCCAGCAGCTACAGTGGAGAAAAACTGTTTTTT.